This T cell receptor beta chain was sequenced for a study of cytomegalovirus exposure and HLA in healthy donors. Trimming cost V 3 bases and J 5 bases; bases outside gene matches: 2. There are 13 residues in the CDR3. Germline lookup yields CDR1 SSHAT and CDR2 FNYEAQ (reference sequence). PCR amplification relied on 60 Vbeta primers (plus 13 Jbeta primers). Sequenced by immunoSEQ multiplex PCR; TCRdb stores in-frame clones only, minus some. The top ten clones hold roughly 3.5% of a sample with 120,000 or so clones, roughly 78% of them seen once. A word on this clone: The sample holds other DNA sequences that translate to the same CDR3.

The sequenced sample consisted of PBMCs. The gene calls are TRBV7-7 and TRBJ1-1; 8 bases map to TRBD1. This sequence originates from a male donor in good health and CMV-seronegative. This CDR3 reads CASSFGQGTEAFF. In DNA form, the CDR3 reads TGTGCCAGCAGCTTTGGACAGGGAACTGAAGCTTTCTTT.